The clone carrying this T cell receptor beta chain was seen only a few times. Its antigen is unknown. These data are taken from a study of vaccination effects on CD4 cells after COVID-19. TCRdb keeps only in-frame clones here, not all; method: immunoSEQ multiplex PCR. The sample lists 72,000 or so clones; just under 75% were seen once. Germline CDR1 reads SGHNT; CDR2 reads YENEEA. CDR3 length equals 18 residues. The V end was cut by 0 bases, the J end by 7 bases, with 23 bases between. Following an approximately 9-day culture, CD4+ T cells were purified. Participants got two doses of BNT162b2 or mRNA-1273 vaccine.

The specimen comprised CD4+ T cells from PBMCs cultured without peptide, sampled after COVID-19 vaccination. V gene TRBV11-3 combines with J gene TRBJ2-3, with D maybe TRBD2 (7 bases). The sequence derives from a human donor who received a COVID-19 vaccine. CDR3 nucleotide sequence: TGTGCCAGCAGCTTAGATCGAGGTGGGGGGGCCGGTACATATACGCAGTATTTT. Amino acids: CASSLDRGGGAGTYTQYF.